This T cell receptor beta chain was identified during a study of blood T cell repertoires in COVID-19 (dated by TCRdb to 2019 to 2021). Regarding the research as a whole: Samples covering the acute and convalescent phases of COVID-19 were provided by collaborators in the United States, Italy and Spain. The sample metadata nearly always contained a de-identified subject ID, COVID-19 status, age in years and sex. Deeply sampled blood TCRbeta repertoires from subjects exposed to, actively infected with, or recovered from COVID-19 were included in the dataset. The repertoires were made available in a free public database intended to serve as a resource for research on the immune response to SARS-CoV-2. Where available, HLA class I and class II types were obtained from metadata supplied by the sample provider rather than from assay-based typing. The samples were drawn from two sources: the first 160 participants of the ongoing ImmuneRACE study, and some 1,300 subjects contributed by 6 global collaborators. The prospective study material was composed of cDNA or gDNA derived from T cells, B-cell-depleted T cells, or PBMCs. The investigation overall reported the following: The amount of clinical and demographic metadata varied by source and participant and was provided uncurated.

The immunoSEQ Assay, a bias-controlled multiplex PCR, was used to amplify TCRbeta CDR3 regions from genomic DNA. The original pipeline was this. The number of nucleated cells in each sample was estimated by amplification of reference gene primers within the assay. To quantify the absolute abundance of each unique TCRbeta CDR3 rearrangement, sequence reads were collapsed and filtered. For each sample, productive Simpson clonality was calculated as the square root of Simpson's diversity index across productive rearrangements. TCRdb carries this immuneACCESS record with in-frame sequences only. Its versions omit some clonotypes, under half of them owing to an unresolved V gene in the studies checked, with the rest unexplained. V and J calls and clone size are copied from that table; D and trimming were computed from the DNA. The sample records 45,000 to 65,000 clones, 80% to 90% of which are singletons. 4.5% to 6% of the sample is held by the ten biggest clonotypes.

The V and J ends are trimmed by 4 bases and 5 bases, leaving 13 bases between them. The CDR3 measures 14 amino acids from cysteine to phenylalanine. CDR3 DNA only is kept here, 42 bases in frame from base 1. The germline V gene (reference sequence) provides CDR1 LGHDT and CDR2 YNNKEL. This clone was counted a few times. The antigen it binds to is not known. Base qualities are not at hand, and no much larger clone is one base apart. The collaborating institutions used their own protocols to collect whole blood in K2EDTA tubes. For TCRbeta analysis, collaborators shipped samples in one of three forms: frozen whole blood, isolated PBMCs, or DNA extracted from either of those sample types.

The rearranged chain carries TRBV3-1 (or the pseudogene TRBV3-2) and TRBJ2-3; the D gene is perhaps TRBD2, from 6 matching bases. Sample: peripheral blood. The sequence was obtained from a man aged 55 to 70 with active COVID-19. DNA sequence: TGTGCCAGCAGCCCGGAGGGCCGCCAAGATACGCAGTATTTT. It translates as CASSPEGRQDTQYF.